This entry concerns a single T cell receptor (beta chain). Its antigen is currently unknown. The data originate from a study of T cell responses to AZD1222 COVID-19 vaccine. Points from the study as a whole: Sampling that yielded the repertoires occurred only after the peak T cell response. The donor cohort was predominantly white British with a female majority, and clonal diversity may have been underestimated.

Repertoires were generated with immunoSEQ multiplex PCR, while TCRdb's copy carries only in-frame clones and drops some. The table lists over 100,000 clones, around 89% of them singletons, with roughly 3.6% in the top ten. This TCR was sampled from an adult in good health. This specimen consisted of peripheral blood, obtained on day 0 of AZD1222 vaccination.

In DNA form, the CDR3 reads TGTGCCAGCAGCTGGCTGGACAGGAACACCGGGGAGCTGTTTTTT. It is translated as CASSWLDRNTGELFF. The chain joins TRBV5-6 to TRBJ2-2, with a tentative D call TRBD1 (6 bases). The length of the CDR3 is 15 residues. The V gene's germline CDR1 is SGHDT and CDR2 YYEEEE. Trimming took 3 bases from V and 1 from J, leaving 10 bases between them. Filled out from reference TRBV5-6 and TRBJ2-2, the complete variable domain reads DAGVTQSPTHLIKTRGQQVTLRCSPKSGHDTVSWYQQALGQGPQFIFQYYEEEERQRGNFPDRFSGHQFPNYSSELNVNALLLGDSALYLCASSWLDRNTGELFFGEGSRLTVL.